Below are 15 T cell receptor beta chains sequenced from a single sample in a study of control samples from healthy donors and cancer patients. Repertoires were generated with immunoSEQ multiplex PCR, while TCRdb's copy carries only in-frame clones and drops some. Seen here are 95,000 to 130,000 clones, 75% to 90% observed once, and the top ten hold around 1.2%. Sequencing used PBMCs. Receptors were obtained from a woman aged 50 to 65 with colorectal cancer.

This clone came up once. The J gene is TRBJ1-1, the V gene TRBV3-1 (or the pseudogene TRBV3-2); TRBD1 might be the D (6 bases). CDR1 is LGHDT, CDR2 YNNKEL, per germline (reference sequence). V shed 3 bases and J shed 0 bases, with 17 bases lying between them. CDR3 size: 17 residues. The CDR3 loop is CASSHSGQGIMNTEAFF. The CDR3 DNA follows: TGTGCCAGCAGCCATTCCGGTCAGGGGATCATGAACACTGAAGCTTTCTTT.

The chain employs TRBV29-1 and TRBJ1-2, with 9 bases that match TRBD1. This CDR3 is built from 13 residues. Trimming took 7 bases from V and 6 from J; bases not matched to a gene: 9. Per the germline V gene, CDR1 is SQVTM and CDR2 is ANQGSEA. CDR3 amino acids: CSALQGAQDGYTF. The CDR3 DNA reads as TGCAGCGCTCTACAGGGGGCGCAGGATGGCTACACCTTC.

As concerns this clone: A junction boundary mismatches the germline segment, possibly from a read error. This same CDR3 is encoded by further DNA sequences in the sample. V gene TRBV28 combines with J gene TRBJ1-6; unclear D gene. Germline CDR1 MDHEN, CDR2 SYDVKM. This CDR3 contains 14 residues. The CDR3 sequence is CASSNTVYNSPLHF. As DNA, the CDR3 is TGTGCTAGCAGCAATACGGTATATAATTCACCCCTCCACTTT.

J is TRBJ2-1 and V is TRBV13; D perhaps matches TRBD2 (6 bases). Germline V gene sequence: CDR1 PRHDT, CDR2 FYEKMQ (reference sequence). This CDR3 spans 15 amino acids. V was shortened by 4 bases and J by 0 bases, with 10 bases between the two germline ends. The CDR3 nucleotides read TGTGCCAGCAGCTCGTACGGGAGCTCCTACAATGAGCAGTTCTTC. Encoded protein: CASSSYGSSYNEQFF.

The chain joins TRBV7-2 to TRBJ2-3; TRBD2 might be the D (6 bases). V was cut by 2 bases and J by 8 bases, with 17 bases left in between. The CDR3 totals 15 residues. The germline V gene has CDR1 SGHTA and CDR2 FQGNSA. The CDR3 loop reads CASSLSRISGGTQYF. DNA of the CDR3: TGTGCCAGCAGCTTATCCAGGATTAGCGGAGGTACGCAGTATTTT. Using reference TRBV7-2 and TRBJ2-3 for the parts outside the CDR3, the full variable domain is GAGVSQSPSNKVTEKGKDVELRCDPISGHTALYWYRQSLGQGLEFLIYFQGNSAPDKSGLPSDRFSAERTGGSVSTLTIQRTQQEDSAVYLCASSLSRISGGTQYFGPGTRLTVL.

V is TRBV7-2 and J is TRBJ2-2; possibly TRBD2 for D (7 bases). Between the trimmed V and J ends, which lost 2 bases and 3 bases, there was a span of 16 bases. This CDR3 has 17 amino acids. The V gene's germline CDR1 is SGHTA and CDR2 FQGNSA. CDR3 bases: TGTGCCAGCAGCTTATGGGGGGGCGGGGCTGACACCGGGGAGCTGTTTTTT. The encoded protein is CASSLWGGGADTGELFF.

This chain connects TRBV7-3 to TRBJ2-5; no clear D. The germline V gene encodes CDR1 SGHTA and CDR2 FQGTGA. The CDR3 is made up of 13 amino acids. V lost 5 bases and J lost 1, with 8 bases in between. Here the CDR3 DNA reads TGTGCCAGCAGCCCAAATTCCCAAGAGACCCAGTACTTC. It specifies CASSPNSQETQYF.

This clone is a singleton in its sample. The sample holds other DNA sequences that translate to the same CDR3. This chain uses TRBV7-6 with TRBJ2-3; D is unresolved. Germline V gene sequence: CDR1 SGHVS, CDR2 FNYEAQ. CDR3 length: 15 amino acids. V gave up 1 base and J gave up 0 bases, with 8 bases separating them. The CDR3 loop reads CASSLDWGSTDTQYF. DNA of the CDR3: TGTGCCAGCAGCTTAGATTGGGGAAGCACAGATACGCAGTATTTT.

The rearrangement uses TRBV18 and TRBJ1-1, with D perhaps TRBD1 (5 bases). Per the germline V gene, CDR1 is KGHSH and CDR2 is LQKENI. The CDR3 loop spans 15 amino acids. The V end was cut by 3 bases, the J end by 0 bases, with 11 bases between. For the CDR3, the DNA is TGTGCCAGCTCACCCATCAAGGACATGAACACTGAAGCTTTCTTT. This codes for CASSPIKDMNTEAFF.

The genes are TRBV5-5 and TRBJ2-1; no reliable D call. V was shortened by 3 bases and J by 8 bases, with 6 bases between the two germline ends. The CDR3 runs 11 residues. CDR1 SGHKS and CDR2 YYEKEE come from the germline V gene (reference sequence). The CDR3 sequence: CASSSVDEQFF. The DNA for the CDR3 is TGTGCCAGCAGCTCGGTCGATGAGCAGTTCTTC.

The rearrangement links TRBV6-2 or TRBV6-3 to TRBJ1-5; D unclear. The CDR3 totals 13 residues. Germline loops: CDR1 MNHEY, CDR2 SVGEGT. V lost 4 bases, J lost 4 bases, and 8 bases lay in between. The CDR3 spells CASSSRENQPQHF. In DNA, the CDR3 is TGTGCCAGCAGTTCTCGGGAAAATCAGCCCCAGCATTTT.

The chain uses TRBV19 and TRBJ1-3, with 8 bases identical to TRBD1. The germline gives CDR1 LNHDA, CDR2 SQIVND (reference sequence). The length of the CDR3 is 16 residues. Trimming took 6 bases from V and 0 from J; bases not matched to a gene: 7. CDR3 in amino acids: CASSEITGGSGNTIYF. Here the CDR3 DNA reads TGTGCCAGTAGCGAGATTACAGGGGGCTCTGGAAACACCATATATTTT. The full variable domain, rest sourced from reference TRBV19 and TRBJ1-3, is DGGITQSPKYLFRKEGQNVTLSCEQNLNHDAMYWYRQDPGQGLRLIYYSQIVNDFQKGDIAEGYSVSREKKESFPLTVTSAQKNPTAFYLCASSEITGGSGNTIYFGEGSWLTVV.

The gene calls are TRBV30 and TRBJ1-6; D is ambiguous. CDR1 and CDR2 (germline): GTSNPN, SVGIG (reference sequence). The CDR3 is made up of 12 amino acids. Trimming stripped 4 bases from V and 6 bases from J, with 7 bases between. The chain's CDR3 is CAWNGGNSPLHF. Here the CDR3 DNA reads TGTGCCTGGAATGGCGGTAATTCACCCCTCCACTTT.

The J gene is TRBJ2-5, the V gene TRBV3-1 (or the pseudogene TRBV3-2); 13 nucleotides align to TRBD2. Germline trimming cut 4 bases from V and 4 bases from J; bases unmatched to any gene: 6. From germline, CDR1 is LGHDT and CDR2 YNNKEL (reference sequence). There are 16 residues in the CDR3. CDR3 DNA sequence: TGTGCCAGCAGCCGGACTAGCGGGAGATTGGTAGAGACCCAGTACTTC. Residues: CASSRTSGRLVETQYF.

This chain joins TRBV10-3 and TRBJ2-1, with TRBD2 identical over 9 bases. The germline V gene has CDR1 ENHRY and CDR2 SYGVKD. Trimming at V came to 8 bases and at J to 2 bases, leaving 4 bases not matched to a gene. The CDR3 sequence is 14 residues long. The CDR3 spells CAIFSGGTYNEQFF. The CDR3 DNA reads TGTGCCATCTTTAGCGGGGGTACCTACAATGAGCAGTTCTTC.